This T cell receptor (beta chain) was documented in a study of OX40 agonist ivuxolimab in advanced cancers. Study as a whole: Ivuxolimab, which is an agonistic anti-OX40 (CD134) antibody, was administered to the patients.

TCRdb keeps only in-frame clones here, not all; method: immunoSEQ multiplex PCR. The table includes some 34,000 clones, around 84% detected once. This clone was seen a few times. V trimming: 7 bases; J trimming: 6 bases; junction bases outside the gene matches: 5. CDR3 length: 13 residues. CDR1 and CDR2 from the germline V gene are SGDLS and YYNGEE. This chain links TRBV9 with TRBJ1-5; 9 bases line up with TRBD1. The source was CD4+ or CD8+ T cells sorted from blood, collected in a trial of the OX40 agonist ivuxolimab. This clonotype was sampled from an adult with an advanced solid tumor such as melanoma, head and neck, liver or kidney cancer. This chain's CDR3 is CASSDRGTQPQHF. The CDR3 nucleotides read TGTGCCAGCTCCGACAGGGGGACTCAGCCCCAGCATTTT.